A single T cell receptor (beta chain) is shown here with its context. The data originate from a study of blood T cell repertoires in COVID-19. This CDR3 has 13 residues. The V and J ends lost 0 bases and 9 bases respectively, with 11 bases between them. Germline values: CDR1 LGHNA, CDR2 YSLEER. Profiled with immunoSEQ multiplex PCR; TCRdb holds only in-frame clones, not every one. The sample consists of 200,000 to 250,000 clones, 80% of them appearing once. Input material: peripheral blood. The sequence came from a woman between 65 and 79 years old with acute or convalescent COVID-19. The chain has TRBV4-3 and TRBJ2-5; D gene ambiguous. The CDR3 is CASSQEVSGSQYF. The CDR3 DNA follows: TGCGCCAGCAGCCAAGAGGTATCCGGGTCCCAGTACTTC.